The clone carrying this T cell receptor beta chain was seen a few times. Its antigen remains unknown. Every single donor gave one heparinised blood draw, and these averaged about 116 mL. cDNA synthesis used the whole RNA isolate, giving expressed TCRB sequences. Data came from immunoSEQ multiplex PCR; TCRdb stores just in-frame clones and leaves some out. The sample has about 16,000 clones, approximately 55% seen once; the top ten hold around 0.48%. This entry belongs to a study of beta chain features in type 1 diabetes. General study findings and limits: Healthy donors had naive, central memory and Treg TCRB repertoires that appeared less similar than those seen among patients.

The CDR3 length is 17 residues. V was shortened by 4 bases and J by 1 base, with 19 bases between the two germline ends. Germline-derived CDR1 and CDR2 are SGHRS and YFSETQ. The receptor comes from a young woman in good health. The rearrangement links TRBV5-1 to TRBJ2-3; maybe TRBD2 (7 bases). The sequencing input was stem cell memory CD4+ T cells from blood. CDR3 sequence reads: CASSPISAGARTDTQYF. The CDR3 DNA is TGCGCCAGCAGCCCCATTTCCGCGGGGGCGCGCACAGATACGCAGTATTTT.